The T cell receptor beta chain under discussion was sequenced for a study of cytomegalovirus exposure and HLA in healthy donors. Study-wide context: Some 200 million T cells yielded 120 million or so unique TCR beta sequences, as an earlier analysis found. General study points: The productive fraction for most TCR beta V segments was about 87% or about 30% in an earlier analysis. One variant, a missense change in DCLRE1C, was linked in a later analysis to TCR beta V- and J-gene trimming.

Germline V gives CDR1 SEHNR, CDR2 FQNEAQ (reference sequence). The CDR3 consists of 13 residues. Trimming pared 5 bases from V and 8 bases from J, leaving 15 bases between. Both 60 Vbeta primers and 13 Jbeta primers went into the PCR. Per the authors' pipeline: Roughly 11 million of the 80 million or so unique TCR beta chains counted in a later analysis were shared. Clones were sequenced by immunoSEQ multiplex PCR, and TCRdb holds only the in-frame ones, with some missing. D and trimming come from the DNA, and the V and J calls and clone size come from that table. Here the sample spans about 97,000 clones, roughly 70% being singletons. Note on this clone: Its antigen is undetermined.

This TCR was recovered from a man aged 50-59 years in good health and CMV-seronegative. Sequences were obtained from PBMCs. This chain links TRBV7-9 with TRBJ1-2, with D possibly matching TRBD1 (6 bases). The CDR3 bases are TGTGCCAGCAGCCTTACAGGGCGTGGAGGCTACACCTTC. Translating gives CASSLTGRGGYTF.